This note documents a single T cell receptor beta chain sequence. Its antigen is unidentified. Germline CDR1 reads SNHLY; CDR2 reads FYNNEI. Trimming removed 3 bases at V and 4 bases at J, with 21 bases between. The CDR3 totals 17 residues. TCRdb's copy holds only in-frame clones and misses some; the assay was immunoSEQ multiplex PCR. The table has roughly 7,300 clones, 97% seen once. The source of the sample is a study of graft-versus-host responses after intestinal transplantation. The overall study: In this cohort, recipients had multivisceral, liver-intestinal, or isolated intestinal transplants.

Regarding the study as a whole: Graft-donor T cell macrochimerism coincided with high graft-versus-host to host-versus-graft clonal ratios in allografts. Analysis identified GvH clones in recipient marrow, with some appearing first in ileum or blood.

J is TRBJ1-1 and V is TRBV2; D perhaps matches TRBD1 (5 bases). The input for sequencing was PBMCs, taken 23 days after intestinal transplant. This clonotype was obtained from a human patient who received an intestinal transplant, so some T cells may come from the graft donor. The CDR3 sequence: CASSESVGVALGTEAFF. The CDR3 region has the DNA TGTGCCAGCAGTGAGTCCGTGGGGGTCGCATTGGGCACTGAAGCTTTCTTT.